Listed below are T cell receptor beta chains from one sample, sequenced in a study of T cells in Graves' hyperthyroidism and ophthalmopathy. TCRdb called the multiplex PCR reads again in MiXCR, with one record for every CDR3 protein. The sample has a few hundred thousand distinct CDR3 sequences; about an eighth are singletons. What was sequenced was blood. These receptors all come from a woman aged 40-49 years with Graves' ophthalmopathy. Each CDR3 is given with its conserved first and last residue. D genes are given only for firm matches. Clone size is shown for a subset of rows, as once, few, many or a class of expanded clone.

v_gene	j_gene	d_gene	abundance	CDR3nt	CDR3aa
TRBV4-1	TRBJ2-5	-	few	TGCGCCAGCAGCCACGAGACCGCAAGCCAAGAGACCCAGTACTTC	CASSHETASQETQYF
TRBV20-1	TRBJ2-7	TRBD2	few	TGCAGTGCTAGAGGCGCCGGTACTAGCGCACCCTACGAGCAGTACTTC	CSARGAGTSAPYEQYF
TRBV3-1	TRBJ1-1	TRBD1	few	TGTGCCAGCAGCCACAGGAGGACAGGTAACACTGAAGCTTTCTTT	CASSHRRTGNTEAFF
TRBV20-1	TRBJ2-1	-	many	TGCAGTGCCCCGGAAGATTCCCTCCTGGGCCATGAGCAGTTCTTC	CSAPEDSLLGHEQFF
TRBV11-2	TRBJ2-5	-	-	TGTGCCAGCAGCCTTGGGGCGGGTAACAAGTACTTC	CASSLGAGNKYF
TRBV11-2	TRBJ2-1	TRBD2	many	TGTGCCAGCAGCTTAGATCTAGCGGTCCCCGCCCCCAACAATGAGCAGTTCTTC	CASSLDLAVPAPNNEQFF
TRBV6-1	TRBJ2-2	-	many	TGTGCCAGCAGTTTGGGCCTCACCGGGGAGCTGTTTTTT	CASSLGLTGELFF
TRBV20-1	TRBJ2-7	-	many	TGCAGTGCCAAGGATAATGACTACGAGCAGTACTTC	CSAKDNDYEQYF
TRBV5-1	TRBJ1-2	-	-	TGCGCCAGCAGCTTGGATGTGGGTGCCTATGGCTACACCTTC	CASSLDVGAYGYTF
TRBV7-9	TRBJ2-7	TRBD2	many	TGTGCCAGCAGCTTGTCCAGCGGGAGTGGTAGGTACGAGCAGTACTTC	CASSLSSGSGRYEQYF
TRBV7-8	TRBJ2-5	-	many	TGTGCCAGCAGCTTAGCAGGGTTTGCGGGAGAGACCCAGTACTTC	CASSLAGFAGETQYF
TRBV5-1	TRBJ2-1	TRBD2	few	TGCGCCAGCAGCTTGGGACCGGGACTAGTCCACAATGAGCAGTTCTTC	CASSLGPGLVHNEQFF
TRBV5-1	TRBJ2-5	TRBD1	-	TGCGCCAGCAGCATGGGAGACAGGGGGCTTGGAGAGACCCAGTACTTC	CASSMGDRGLGETQYF
TRBV19	TRBJ2-1	-	many	TGTGCCAGTAGTATTGACAGTAAACCCTACAATGAGCAGTTCTTC	CASSIDSKPYNEQFF
TRBV6-2/TRBV6-3	TRBJ2-1	-	few	TGTGCCAGCAGTGTCACCCCCGGGATCAGCTCCTACAATGAGCAGTTCTTC	CASSVTPGISSYNEQFF
TRBV28	TRBJ1-1	TRBD1	many	TGTGCCAGCAGTCCCCCGGGACAGGAGTACACTGAAGCTTTCTTT	CASSPPGQEYTEAFF
TRBV7-6	TRBJ2-7	TRBD1	-	TGTGCCAGCAGCAACCCACGGAGGGGACAGGGGGCTGGCTACGAGCAGTACTTC	CASSNPRRGQGAGYEQYF
TRBV18	TRBJ2-1	-	few	TGTGCCAGCTCACCGAAGGAGGGGTCCTACAATGAGCAGTTCTTC	CASSPKEGSYNEQFF
TRBV7-8	TRBJ2-7	TRBD1	many	TGTGCCAGCAGCCCAACCGGGACAGGGACTTACGAGCAGTACTTC	CASSPTGTGTYEQYF
TRBV28	TRBJ1-2	-	many	TGTGCCAGCACCAAAGCCCCCGTTAACTATGGCTACACCTTC	CASTKAPVNYGYTF
TRBV9	TRBJ1-1	-	many	TGTGCCAGCAGCGAGGGGCTGAACACTGAAGCTTTCTTT	CASSEGLNTEAFF
TRBV7-9	TRBJ1-3	TRBD1	-	TGTGCCAGCAGCTTTTATACAGGGGGTCGTGGAAACACCATATATTTT	CASSFYTGGRGNTIYF
TRBV5-6	TRBJ2-7	-	-	TGTGCCAGCAGCTTGGGCTTTGTCAGCGAGCAGTACTTC	CASSLGFVSEQYF
TRBV11-2	TRBJ2-1	-	-	TGTGCCAGCAGCTCAATTACCTCCTACAATGAGCAGTTCTTC	CASSSITSYNEQFF
TRBV18	TRBJ1-5	-	-	TGTGCCAGCTCACCAGGGGAGGATCAGCCCCAGCATTTT	CASSPGEDQPQHF
TRBV20-1	TRBJ2-5	-	many	TGCAGTGCTAGCCGTGAGCGGCAAGAGACCCAGTACTTC	CSASRERQETQYF
TRBV19	TRBJ1-4	TRBD1	few	TGTGCCAGTAGGAAAACCGGGACAGGGACTAATGAAAAACTGTTTTTT	CASRKTGTGTNEKLFF
TRBV11-2	TRBJ2-2	-	few	TGTGCCAGCAGCCCCCGGTTGGGGGCGGGGACCGGGGAGCTGTTTTTT	CASSPRLGAGTGELFF
TRBV6-5	TRBJ2-1	TRBD1	many	TGTGCCAGCAGTTACGAGACAGGGGGTAGAAATGAGCAGTTCTTC	CASSYETGGRNEQFF
TRBV5-8	TRBJ2-1	TRBD2	-	TGTGCCAGCAGCGAGGGACTAGCGAGGGAGCAGTTCTTC	CASSEGLAREQFF
TRBV30	TRBJ2-3	-	-	TGTGCCTGGAGTCTTGTCGGGGCAGATACGCAGTATTTT	CAWSLVGADTQYF
TRBV19	TRBJ2-2	TRBD1	many	TGTGCCAGTAGTATTAGGGACAGGGGGAACACCGGGGAGCTGTTTTTT	CASSIRDRGNTGELFF
TRBV15	TRBJ2-7	-	-	TGTGCCACCAGCAGAGATAACGGGCCCTACGAGCAGTACTTC	CATSRDNGPYEQYF
TRBV5-1	TRBJ1-2	-	few	TGCGCCAGCAGCCCGACCCCCGGGTCCTATGGCTACACCTTC	CASSPTPGSYGYTF
TRBV12-3/TRBV12-4	TRBJ1-5	-	many	TGTGCCAGCAGTTTATCCCCAGTAACAAGCAATCAGCCCCAGCATTTT	CASSLSPVTSNQPQHF
TRBV3-1	TRBJ1-2	TRBD1	many	TGTGCCAGCAGCCGGACAGGGGGCGCACGGGACTATGGCTACACCTTC	CASSRTGGARDYGYTF
TRBV2	TRBJ1-4	-	-	TGTGCCAGCAGCAGGCGGGAGGCTGAAAAACTGTTTTTT	CASSRREAEKLFF
TRBV28	TRBJ2-5	-	many	TGTGCCAGCAGCCCCTCCCCGCCAGGGGACTGGGAGACCCAGTACTTC	CASSPSPPGDWETQYF
TRBV13	TRBJ1-2	-	-	TGTGCCAGCAGCTTAAGGTCCACAGCCCCTTATGGCTACACCTTC	CASSLRSTAPYGYTF
TRBV6-1	TRBJ1-6	-	many	TGTGCCAGCAGTTCCCAGGCATATAATTCACCCCTCCACTTT	CASSSQAYNSPLHF
TRBV5-5	TRBJ2-3	-	few	TGTGCCACCAGGGGAGAAGGACTTCGCACAGATACGCAGTATTTT	CATRGEGLRTDTQYF
TRBV28	TRBJ2-7	TRBD2	many	TGTGCCAGCAGTTCCCGACTAGCGGGAGGGCTCTCCGAGCAGTACTTC	CASSSRLAGGLSEQYF
TRBV6-2/TRBV6-3	TRBJ2-7	-	-	TGTGCCAGCAGTTACGGAGGGCTAAACGGCGAGCAGTACTTC	CASSYGGLNGEQYF
TRBV27	TRBJ2-7	-	few	TGTGCCAGCAGTTTAAAACCCCCCGTCTACGAGCAGTACTTC	CASSLKPPVYEQYF
TRBV5-6	TRBJ1-1	-	-	TGTGCCAGCAGCTTAACTGCTGGGGTCTCTGAAGCTTTCTTT	CASSLTAGVSEAFF
TRBV7-9	TRBJ2-1	-	-	TGTGCCAGCAGCTTGGTTGAGGGGCCCTCCTACAATGAGCAGTTCTTC	CASSLVEGPSYNEQFF
TRBV20-1	TRBJ2-1	TRBD2	few	TGCAGTGCTAGAAGGACTAGCGGGAGGGGCTACAATGAGCAGTTCTTC	CSARRTSGRGYNEQFF
TRBV7-6	TRBJ2-2	-	-	TGTGCCAGCAGCTTAGATCTTTCCAGGGACGCCGGGGAGCTGTTTTTT	CASSLDLSRDAGELFF
TRBV2	TRBJ1-1	TRBD1	many	TGTGCCAGCAGACCTACCCTCAAGGACAGGTCTGTGGCTTTCTTT	CASRPTLKDRSVAFF